This T cell receptor beta chain originates from a study of cytomegalovirus exposure and HLA in healthy donors. Across the study: Sequencing of 150 million to 200 million T cells in an earlier analysis found around 120 million unique TCR beta sequences. Roughly 80 million unique TCRs from HLA-typed donors made up an early data release.

General study results and limits: When analyzed later, the rates of TCR association showed variation by HLA locus, with DRB1 the most and HLA-C the fewest.

PCR was performed using 60 Vbeta and 13 Jbeta primers. Libraries were prepared by immunoSEQ multiplex PCR; TCRdb keeps only in-frame clonotypes and omits some of them. The table lists tens of thousands of clones, 90% of them singletons. Per the germline V gene, CDR1 is MNHEY and CDR2 is SMNVEV (reference sequence). The CDR3 runs to 13 residues. A word on this clone: What it binds is unknown. The germline gene is not matched at one end of the junction; a read error may be the cause.

The genes are TRBV27 and TRBJ1-3; D not resolved. The specimen was PBMCs. The receptor was derived from a woman in her late teens or twenties in good health and CMV-seronegative. The CDR3 sequence: CDSSLRAGNTIYF. CDR3 nucleotides: TGTGACAGCAGTTTACGAGCGGGGAACACCATATATTTT.